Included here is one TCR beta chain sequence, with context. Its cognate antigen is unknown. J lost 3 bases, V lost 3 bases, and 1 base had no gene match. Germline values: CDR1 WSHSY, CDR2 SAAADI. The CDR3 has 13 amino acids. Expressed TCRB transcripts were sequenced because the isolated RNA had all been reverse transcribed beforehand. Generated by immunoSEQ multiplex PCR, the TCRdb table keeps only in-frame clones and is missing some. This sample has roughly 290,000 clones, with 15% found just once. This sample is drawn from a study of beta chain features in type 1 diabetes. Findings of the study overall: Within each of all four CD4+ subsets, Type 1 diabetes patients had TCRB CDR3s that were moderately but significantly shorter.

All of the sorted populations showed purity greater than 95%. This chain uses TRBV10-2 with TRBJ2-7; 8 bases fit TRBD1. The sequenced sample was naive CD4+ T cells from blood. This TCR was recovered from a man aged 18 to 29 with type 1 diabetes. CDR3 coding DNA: TGCGCCAGCAGTGAAGGGACAGGCTACGAGCAGTACTTC. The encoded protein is CASSEGTGYEQYF.